This T cell receptor (beta chain) was profiled in a study of blood T cell repertoires in COVID-19. Looked up from germline, CDR1 is SGHRS and CDR2 is YFSETQ. V gave up 4 bases and J gave up 2 bases, with 16 bases separating them. This CDR3 is built from 15 residues. Study processing details: Amplification from reference gene primers served as the basis for estimated nucleated cell counts. Sequencing used immunoSEQ multiplex PCR; TCRdb keeps in-frame clones, though not all of them. That table gives V, J and clone size, and the DNA gave D and trimming. The repertoire holds approximately 240,000 clones, with around 90% as singletons.

Sequencing was performed on PBMCs or T cells enriched from blood (not recorded which). This sequence originates from a woman in her twenties or thirties with acute COVID-19. The chain links TRBV5-1 to TRBJ2-7, with D possibly TRBD1 on 6 matching bases. The CDR3 region is CASSAVQTGAYEQYF. CDR3 sequence (DNA): TGCGCCAGCAGCGCGGTCCAGACAGGAGCCTACGAGCAGTACTTC.